This T cell receptor (beta chain) appears in the sequencing data of a study of blood T cell repertoires in COVID-19. For the study at large: Both acute and convalescent COVID-19 samples were obtained from the United States, Italy and Spain. PBMCs, B-cell-depleted T cells, or T cells provided the cDNA or gDNA that made up the material.

Per the study methods: How many nucleated cells were present was estimated from reference gene primer amplification. Assay used: immunoSEQ multiplex PCR; TCRdb lists only in-frame clones, some missing. For V, J and clone size, that table is used; D and trimming come from the DNA. The sample holds about 140,000 clones, about 83% seen once. There are 15 residues in the CDR3. CDR1 is SNHLY and CDR2 is FYNNEI in the germline V gene. Germline trimming cut 1 base from V and 4 bases from J; bases unmatched to any gene: 4. The V call is TRBV2, the J call TRBJ2-5, with 9 bases fitting TRBD2. Sequencing used peripheral blood. The source of this sequence is a human donor in a cohort sampled during active COVID-19. CDR3 sequence (DNA): TGTGCCAGCAGTGAAGAGGCGGGAGGGCCAGAGACCCAGTACTTC. Its protein product is CASSEEAGGPETQYF.